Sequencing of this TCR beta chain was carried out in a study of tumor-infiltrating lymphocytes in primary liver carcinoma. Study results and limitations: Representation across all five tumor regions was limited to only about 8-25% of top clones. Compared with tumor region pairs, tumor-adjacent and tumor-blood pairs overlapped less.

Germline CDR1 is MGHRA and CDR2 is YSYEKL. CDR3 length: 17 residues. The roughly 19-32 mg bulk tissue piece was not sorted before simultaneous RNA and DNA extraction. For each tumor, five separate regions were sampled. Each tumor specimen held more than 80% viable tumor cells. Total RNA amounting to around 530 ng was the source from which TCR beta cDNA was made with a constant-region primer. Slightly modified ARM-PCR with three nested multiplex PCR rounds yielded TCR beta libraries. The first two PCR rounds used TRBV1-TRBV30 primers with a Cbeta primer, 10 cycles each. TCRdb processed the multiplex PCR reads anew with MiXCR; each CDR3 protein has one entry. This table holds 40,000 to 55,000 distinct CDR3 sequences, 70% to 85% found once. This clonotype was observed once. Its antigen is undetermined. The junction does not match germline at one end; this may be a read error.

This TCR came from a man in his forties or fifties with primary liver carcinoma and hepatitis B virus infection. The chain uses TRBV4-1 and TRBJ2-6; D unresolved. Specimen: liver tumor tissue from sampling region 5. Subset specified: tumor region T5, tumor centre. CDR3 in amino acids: CASSQLQEANGANVLTF. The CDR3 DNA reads TGTGCCAGCAGCCAGCTACAAGAGGCTAATGGGGCCAACGTCCTGACTTTC.